This is a list of T cell receptor beta chains from one sample in a study of long-term antiretroviral therapy in people with HIV. The protocol was immunoSEQ multiplex PCR, while the TCRdb copy is restricted to in-frame clones and leaves out a portion. The sample contains around 29,000 clones, 87% of which appear only once. Material: unsorted PBMCs, obtained 1.1 years after starting antiretroviral therapy. The source is a man younger than 30 with HIV. The CDR3 runs from the conserved cysteine through the conserved F or W. A D gene is named only where the DNA matches it firmly. Clone size, where shown, is once, few, many, or a class for clones that have expanded.

TRBV2	TRBD1	TRBJ1-5	.	CATAIGQGDQPQHF	TGTGCCACCGCGATCGGACAGGGAGATCAGCCCCAGCATTTT
TRBV29-1	TRBD2	TRBJ2-2	.	CSVGLAGVGTGELFF	TGCAGCGTTGGGCTAGCGGGAGTGGGCACCGGGGAGCTGTTTTTT
TRBV30	.	TRBJ2-7	.	CAWDGQGSYEQYF	TGTGCCTGGGACGGGCAGGGCTCCTACGAGCAGTACTTC
TRBV11-2	TRBD2	TRBJ2-7	.	CASSPMSGGRSYEQYF	TGTGCCAGCAGCCCCATGAGCGGGGGACGTTCCTACGAGCAGTACTTC
TRBV7-9	.	TRBJ2-1	.	CASLGGDTYYNEQFF	TGTGCCAGCCTGGGGGGGGACACCTATTACAATGAGCAGTTCTTC
TRBV7-9	.	TRBJ2-5	.	CASSRPTPQETQYF	TGTGCCAGCAGCCGTCCCACCCCCCAAGAGACCCAGTACTTC
TRBV6-1	.	TRBJ2-1	once	CASRVGGNSYNEQFF	TGTGCCAGCAGAGTAGGGGGAAACTCCTACAATGAGCAGTTCTTC
TRBV7-9	.	TRBJ2-7	.	CASSLMADAYEQYF	TGTGCCAGCAGCTTAATGGCGGATGCCTACGAGCAGTACTTC
TRBV21-1	.	TRBJ1-2	.	CASSKRARDRDQDYGYTF	TGTGCCAGCAGCAAACGTGCCCGAGACAGGGATCAAGACTATGGCTACACCTTC
TRBV29-1	.	TRBJ2-3	few	CSVAGAGADTQYF	TGCAGCGTTGCAGGGGCCGGTGCAGATACGCAGTATTTT
TRBV6-1	TRBD1	TRBJ1-1	.	CASSGRAGGNTEAFF	TGTGCCAGCAGTGGTAGGGCAGGGGGGAACACTGAAGCTTTCTTT
TRBV4-1	TRBD2	TRBJ2-1	once	CASSLYGGGTYNEQFF	TGCGCCAGCAGCCTTTACGGGGGGGGAACCTACAATGAGCAGTTCTTC
TRBV6-1	.	TRBJ1-2	.	CASSGLVGDPYGYTF	TGTGCCAGCAGTGGGTTAGTAGGGGACCCTTATGGCTACACCTTC
TRBV5-1	.	TRBJ2-3	.	CASSLVGRTTDTQYF	TGCGCCAGCAGCTTGGTGGGACGGACTACAGATACGCAGTATTTT
TRBV9	TRBD1	TRBJ1-2	once	CASSAARDSRYGYTF	TGTGCCAGCAGCGCAGCCCGGGACAGCCGATATGGCTACACCTTC
TRBV6-6	TRBD1	TRBJ2-7	.	CASSYPPGQGAYEQYF	TGTGCCAGCAGTTATCCCCCGGGACAGGGGGCCTACGAGCAGTACTTC
TRBV4-1	TRBD1	TRBJ2-7	.	CASSRPGTGGEQYF	TGCGCCAGCAGCCGTCCCGGGACAGGGGGCGAGCAGTACTTC
TRBV5-4	TRBD2	TRBJ2-2	.	CASSPGTSGRASTGELFF	TGTGCCAGCAGCCCAGGGACTAGCGGGAGGGCGTCCACCGGGGAGCTGTTTTTT
TRBV6-1	.	TRBJ2-5	.	CASSAKGLGETQYF	TGTGCCAGCAGTGCCAAGGGTTTGGGAGAGACCCAGTACTTC
TRBV29-1	.	TRBJ1-5	.	CSVRTEGQSNQPQHF	TGCAGCGTTAGAACGGAGGGACAAAGCAATCAGCCCCAGCATTTT
TRBV28	.	TRBJ2-2	.	CASSLSSVTGELFF	TGTGCCAGCAGTTTATCTAGCGTCACCGGGGAGCTGTTTTTT
TRBV30	.	TRBJ1-3	.	CAWSSTRYSGNTIYF	TGTGCCTGGAGTTCCACGAGATACTCTGGAAACACCATATATTTT
TRBV7-6	.	TRBJ2-5	.	CASSLPLGETQYF	TGTGCCAGCAGCTTACCTCTTGGGGAGACCCAGTACTTC